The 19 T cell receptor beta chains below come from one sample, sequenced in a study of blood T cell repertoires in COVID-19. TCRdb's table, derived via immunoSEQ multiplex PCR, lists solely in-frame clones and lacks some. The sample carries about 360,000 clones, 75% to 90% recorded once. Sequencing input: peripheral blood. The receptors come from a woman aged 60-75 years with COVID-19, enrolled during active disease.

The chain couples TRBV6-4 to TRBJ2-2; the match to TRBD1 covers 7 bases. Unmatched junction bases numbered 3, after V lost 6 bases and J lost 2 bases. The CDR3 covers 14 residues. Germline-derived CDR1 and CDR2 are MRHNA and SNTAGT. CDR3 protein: CASSRDSNTGELFF. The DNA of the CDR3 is TGTGCCAGCAGCCGGGACAGCAACACCGGGGAGCTGTTTTTT.

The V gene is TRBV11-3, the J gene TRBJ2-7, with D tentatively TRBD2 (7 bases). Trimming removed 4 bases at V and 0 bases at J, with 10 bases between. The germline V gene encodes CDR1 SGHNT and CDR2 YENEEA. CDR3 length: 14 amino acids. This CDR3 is CASSWGGDSYEQYF. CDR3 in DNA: TGTGCCAGCAGCTGGGGGGGCGACTCCTACGAGCAGTACTTC.

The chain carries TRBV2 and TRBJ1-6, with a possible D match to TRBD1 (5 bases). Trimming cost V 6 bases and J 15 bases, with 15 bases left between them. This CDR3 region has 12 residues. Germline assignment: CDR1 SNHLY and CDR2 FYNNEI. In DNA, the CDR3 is TGTGCCAGCAGAACTACAGGTTTTCTCCTCCACTTT. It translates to CASRTTGFLLHF.

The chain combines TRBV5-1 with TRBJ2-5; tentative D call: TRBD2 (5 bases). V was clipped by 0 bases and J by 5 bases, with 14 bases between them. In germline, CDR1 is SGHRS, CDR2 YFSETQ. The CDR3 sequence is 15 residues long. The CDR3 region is CASSLEIGRRETQYF. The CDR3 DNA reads TGCGCCAGCAGCTTGGAAATTGGACGGAGGGAGACCCAGTACTTC.

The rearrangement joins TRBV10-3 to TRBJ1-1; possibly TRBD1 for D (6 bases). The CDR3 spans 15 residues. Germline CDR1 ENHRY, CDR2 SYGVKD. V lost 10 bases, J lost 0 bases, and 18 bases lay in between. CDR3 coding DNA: TGTGCCAGCAGGATCAAGACAGGCGTGAACACTGAAGCTTTCTTT. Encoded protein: CASRIKTGVNTEAFF.

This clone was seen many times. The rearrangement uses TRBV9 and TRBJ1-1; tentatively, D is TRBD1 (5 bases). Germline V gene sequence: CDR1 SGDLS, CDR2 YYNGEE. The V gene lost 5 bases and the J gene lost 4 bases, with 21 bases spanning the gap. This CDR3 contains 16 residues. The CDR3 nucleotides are TGTGCCAGCAGTCCGTCGTACAGGTTGGGCGGCACTGAAGCTTTCTTT. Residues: CASSPSYRLGGTEAFF.

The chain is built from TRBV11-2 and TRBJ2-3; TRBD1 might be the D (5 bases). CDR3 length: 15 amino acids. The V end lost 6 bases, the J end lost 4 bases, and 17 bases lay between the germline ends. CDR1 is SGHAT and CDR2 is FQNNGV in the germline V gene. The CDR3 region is CASSQPQGSSDTQYF. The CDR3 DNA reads TGTGCCAGCAGTCAACCTCAGGGTAGCTCAGATACGCAGTATTTT. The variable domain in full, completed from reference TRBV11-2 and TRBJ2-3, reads EAGVAQSPRYKIIEKRQSVAFWCNPISGHATLYWYQQILGQGPKLLIQFQNNGVVDDSQLPKDRFSAERLKGVDSTLKIQPAKLEDSAVYLCASSQPQGSSDTQYFGPGTRLTVL.

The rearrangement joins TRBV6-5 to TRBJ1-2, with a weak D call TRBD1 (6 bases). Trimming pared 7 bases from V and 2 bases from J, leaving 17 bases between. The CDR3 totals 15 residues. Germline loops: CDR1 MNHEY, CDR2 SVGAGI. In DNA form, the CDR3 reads TGTGCCAGCATTAAACAAGGGAGGGGGAACTATGGCTACACCTTC. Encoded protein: CASIKQGRGNYGYTF.

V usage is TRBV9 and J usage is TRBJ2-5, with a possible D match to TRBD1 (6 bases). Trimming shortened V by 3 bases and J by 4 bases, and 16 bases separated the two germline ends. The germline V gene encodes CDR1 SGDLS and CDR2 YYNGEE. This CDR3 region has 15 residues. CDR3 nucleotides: TGTGCCAGCAGCGGGCACAGGGATGGGATAGAGACCCAGTACTTC. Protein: CASSGHRDGIETQYF.

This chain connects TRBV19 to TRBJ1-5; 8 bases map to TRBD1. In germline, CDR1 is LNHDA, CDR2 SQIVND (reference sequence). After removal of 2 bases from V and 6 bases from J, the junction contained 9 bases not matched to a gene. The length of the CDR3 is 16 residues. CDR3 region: CASSIPRGQGGQPQHF. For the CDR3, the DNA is TGTGCCAGTAGTATACCTCGCGGACAGGGAGGTCAGCCCCAGCATTTT.

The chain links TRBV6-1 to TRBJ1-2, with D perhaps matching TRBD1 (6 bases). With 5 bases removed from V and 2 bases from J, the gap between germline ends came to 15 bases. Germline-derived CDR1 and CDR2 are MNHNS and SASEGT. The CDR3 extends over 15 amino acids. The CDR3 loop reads CASSPRTADNYGYTF. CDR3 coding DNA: TGTGCCAGCAGTCCTAGGACAGCAGACAACTATGGCTACACCTTC.

This CDR3 is CASSRSTGLTGELFF. As DNA, the CDR3 is TGTGCCAGCAGCAGATCGACAGGACTCACCGGGGAGCTGTTTTTT. The chain uses TRBV7-2 and TRBJ2-2; tentative D call: TRBD1 (6 bases). The CDR3 has 15 residues. Germline V gene lookup returns CDR1 SGHTA and CDR2 FQGNSA. V dropped 5 bases and J dropped 4 bases, with 14 bases sitting between them.

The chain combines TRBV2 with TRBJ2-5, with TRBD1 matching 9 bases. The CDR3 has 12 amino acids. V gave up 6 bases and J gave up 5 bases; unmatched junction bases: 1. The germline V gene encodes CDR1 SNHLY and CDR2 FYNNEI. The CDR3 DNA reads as TGTGCCAGCAGACAGGGGGCTGAGACCCAGTACTTC. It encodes CASRQGAETQYF.

Here the CDR3 reads CATPRASGANEQFF. CDR3 nucleotides: TGTGCCACACCAAGGGCTAGCGGGGCCAATGAGCAGTTCTTC. J is TRBJ2-1 and V is TRBV6-5, with 9 bases that match TRBD2. The CDR3 has 14 residues. CDR1 is MNHEY, CDR2 SVGAGI, per germline. Trimming at V came to 10 bases and at J to 6 bases, leaving 10 bases not matched to a gene.

The CDR3 bases are TGTGCCAGCAGTAGACAGTATAGCAATCAGCCCCAGCATTTT. Amino acids: CASSRQYSNQPQHF. The chain couples TRBV27 to TRBJ1-5; tentatively, D is TRBD1 (5 bases). Germline assignment: CDR1 MNHEY and CDR2 SMNVEV (reference sequence). V was trimmed by 5 bases and J by 0 bases, leaving 8 bases between them. CDR3 length: 14 residues.

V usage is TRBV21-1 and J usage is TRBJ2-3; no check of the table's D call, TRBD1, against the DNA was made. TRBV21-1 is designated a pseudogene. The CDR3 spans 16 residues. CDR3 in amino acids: CASSKGGPGRTDTQYF. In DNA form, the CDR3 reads TGTGCCAGCAGCAAAGGGGGGCCAGGACGCACAGATACGCAGTATTTT.

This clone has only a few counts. CDR3 nucleotide sequence: TGTGCCAGCAGTTACGAGCGCAGGGGGATGTCACCCCTCCACTTT. Its protein product is CASSYERRGMSPLHF. The chain links TRBV6-5 to TRBJ1-6; TRBD1 matches at 7 bases. The CDR3 consists of 15 residues. Germline V CDR1 and CDR2: MNHEY, SVGAGI. V dropped 2 bases and J dropped 10; count of bases not matched to a gene: 8.

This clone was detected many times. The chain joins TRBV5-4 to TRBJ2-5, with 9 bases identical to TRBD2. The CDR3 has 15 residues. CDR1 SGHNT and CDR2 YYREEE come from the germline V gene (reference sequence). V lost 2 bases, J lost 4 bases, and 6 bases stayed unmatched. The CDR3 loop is CASSLKLAGGETQYF. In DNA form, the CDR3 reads TGTGCCAGCAGCTTAAAACTAGCGGGTGGAGAGACCCAGTACTTC.

The DNA for the CDR3 is TGCGCCAGCAGCTTGAGACAGAATACAGGGGGAATTGAAGCTTTCTTT. Amino acids: CASSLRQNTGGIEAFF. The chain joins TRBV5-1 to TRBJ1-1, with 8 bases aligning to TRBD1. The CDR3 has 16 amino acids. The germline CDR1 and CDR2 sequences are SGHRS and YFSETQ. V was pared by 1 base and J by 7 bases, with 12 bases of the junction left unmatched.